One T cell receptor beta chain is described in this entry. Other DNA sequences within the sample encode an identical CDR3. The entry originates in a study of blood T cell repertoires in COVID-19. In the study overall: Acute and convalescent COVID-19 samples came from the United States, Italy and Spain. Sources were T cells, B-cell-depleted T cells, or PBMCs; the material itself was cDNA or gDNA.

In the original processing: Quantification of nucleated cells was approximated via reference gene primer amplification. Measured with immunoSEQ multiplex PCR; TCRdb has only the in-frame clones, and not every one. The V and J calls and clone size are taken from that table; D and trimming were inferred from the DNA. The sample yields roughly 230,000 clones, roughly 80% seen once. Germline CDR1 reads MNHEY; CDR2 reads SVGAGI. This CDR3 spans 14 amino acids. V lost 0 bases, J lost 1 base, and 6 bases lay in between. The receptor was isolated from a woman aged 55-70 years with active or convalescent COVID-19. The sample was peripheral blood. The chain carries TRBV6-5 and TRBJ1-1; D gene unclear. CDR3 loop: CASSYSRGNTEAFF. In DNA, the CDR3 is TGTGCCAGCAGTTACTCTCGGGGGAACACTGAAGCTTTCTTT.